The present T cell receptor (beta chain) was sequenced within a study of regulatory T cells in long-lasting Graves disease. Regarding the study as a whole: The work looked only at peripheral blood and did not look at thyroid tissue. Patients with persistent disease showed a bias toward TRBV28, TRBJ1-2 and TRBJ2-5.

This clonotype showed up many times. No antigen is known for it. An end of the junction differs from the germline gene, which may be a read error. For TCR beta, libraries came from iRepertoire HTBI primers and Arm-PCR of CDR3 regions. MiXCR, applied by TCRdb to the multiplex PCR reads, yields one record per CDR3 protein. Here the sample spans about 660,000 distinct CDR3 sequences, about 32% being singletons. The CDR3 has 13 amino acids. The germline V gene encodes CDR1 SGHRS and CDR2 YFSETQ. Time point defined: persistent/refractory GD, antithyroid drugs over 5 years with positive TRAb. After RNA was extracted from PBMCs, the TCR library was made from it.

The sequence derives from a female donor with Graves disease. Sequencing was performed on peripheral blood mononuclear cells (PBMCs), taken when the disease was refractory, from a patient treated with antithyroid drugs. The chain joins TRBV5-1 to TRBJ1-1; a possible D gene is TRBD1 (5 bases). CDR3 loop: CASSLWGGTEAFF. The CDR3 DNA sequence: TGTGCCAGCAGCCTTTGGGGCGGCACTGAAGCTTTCTTT.